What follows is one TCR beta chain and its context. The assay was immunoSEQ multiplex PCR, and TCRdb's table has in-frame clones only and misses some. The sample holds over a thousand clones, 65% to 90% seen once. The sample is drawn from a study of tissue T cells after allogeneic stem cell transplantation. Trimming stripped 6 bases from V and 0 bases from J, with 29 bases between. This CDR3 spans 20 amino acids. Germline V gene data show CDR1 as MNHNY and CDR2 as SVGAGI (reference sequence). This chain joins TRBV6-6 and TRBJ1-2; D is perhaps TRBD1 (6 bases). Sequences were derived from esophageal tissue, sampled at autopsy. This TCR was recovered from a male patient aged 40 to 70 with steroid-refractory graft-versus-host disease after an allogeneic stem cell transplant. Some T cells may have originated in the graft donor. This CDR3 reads CASSSPIGSGGAKANYGYTF. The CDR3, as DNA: TGTGCCAGCAGCTCCCCCATCGGCTCGGGGGGCGCGAAAGCTAACTATGGCTACACCTTC.